These 10 T cell receptor beta chains came from one sample sequenced in a study of beta chain features in type 1 diabetes (dated by TCRdb to 2016 to 2019). Results the study describes overall, beyond this receptor: A moderate but significant shortening of TCRB CDR3 length was observed in type 1 diabetes patients in all four CD4+ subsets.

Library construction relied on the immunoSEQ multiplex PCR assay. The entire isolated RNA was reverse transcribed using the High Capacity cDNA Reverse Transcription Kit, and thus expressed TCRB transcripts were sequenced. TCRdb provides this immuneACCESS table in a form limited to in-frame rearrangements. Some clones are lacking; in checked studies, under half of them reflect an unresolved V gene, and why the rest are absent is not known. The sample contains about 240,000 clones, around 13% of them found a single time. Of the sample, roughly 0.019% is held by the ten largest clones. Their antigen targets remain unknown. Sequencing used naive CD4+ T cells from blood. This sample's cell subset or site label indicates: true naive CD4+ T cells. The receptors stem from a man aged 25-45 years with type 1 diabetes.

This clone was found a few times. The V call is TRBV5-4, the J call TRBJ1-3, with 9 bases lining up with TRBD1. Looked up from germline, CDR1 is SGHNT and CDR2 is YYREEE (reference sequence). The length of the CDR3 is 15 residues. The ends lost 6 bases at V and 4 bases at J; junction bases unmatched: 8. This chain's CDR3 is CASTAGGQGGNTIYF. Written as DNA, the CDR3 is TGTGCCAGCACCGCGGGGGGACAGGGAGGAAACACCATATATTTT.

This rearrangement joins TRBV4-1 to TRBJ1-5, with D possibly matching TRBD1 (6 bases). Trimming left V 4 bases short and J 6 bases short, with 13 bases between. The germline CDR1 and CDR2 sequences are MGHRA and YSYEKL. The CDR3 is 14 amino acids. CDR3 nucleotides: TGCGCCAGCAGCCGGGTACAGGGTAGTCAGCCCCAGCATTTT. It encodes CASSRVQGSQPQHF.

This clone was picked up a small number of times. The rearrangement joins TRBV7-9 to TRBJ2-1; 15 bases fit TRBD2. The V gene's germline CDR1 is SEHNR and CDR2 FQNEAQ (reference sequence). This CDR3 has 17 residues. V lost 5 bases to trimming and J lost 0 bases; unmatched junction nucleotides: 2. In nucleotides, the CDR3 is TGTGCCAGCAGCCAGGGACTAGCGGGGGGCTCCTACAATGAGCAGTTCTTC. Translating it yields CASSQGLAGGSYNEQFF.

CDR3 region: CASSSLWSGRDYGYTF. DNA for the CDR3: TGTGCCAGCAGTTCCTTGTGGAGCGGACGGGACTATGGCTACACCTTC. The chain is built from TRBV28 and TRBJ1-2; D is undetermined. V was cut by 4 bases and J by 3 bases, with 18 bases left in between. The CDR3 runs 16 residues. Germline V CDR1 and CDR2: MDHEN, SYDVKM.

This clone was found a few times. This chain uses TRBV9 with TRBJ2-5; 9 nucleotides agree with TRBD1. V shed 4 bases, J shed 4 bases, and the junction held 5 bases outside the gene matches. Germline V gene lookup returns CDR1 SGDLS and CDR2 YYNGEE. The CDR3 extends over 14 amino acids. Here the CDR3 DNA reads TGTGCCAGCAGCCGTGGACAGGGGTTAGAGACCCAGTACTTC. This sequence encodes CASSRGQGLETQYF.

This clone was observed a handful of times. V gene TRBV30 combines with J gene TRBJ2-2; 8 bases match TRBD2. V lost 8 bases to trimming and J lost 2 bases; unmatched junction nucleotides: 4. The CDR3 consists of 13 residues. The germline CDR1 and CDR2 sequences are GTSNPN and SVGIG (reference sequence). CDR3 sequence: CASSGTNTGELFF. In DNA form, the CDR3 reads TGTGCCAGTAGCGGGACTAACACCGGGGAGCTGTTTTTT.

This clone showed up just a few times. The J gene is TRBJ2-5, the V gene TRBV5-6, with TRBD2 matching 7 bases. Germline loops: CDR1 SGHDT, CDR2 YYEEEE. This CDR3 spans 16 amino acids. With 2 bases clipped from V and 5 bases from J, the junction kept 12 bases outside the gene matches. The CDR3 loop reads CASSLRDYFPSETQYF. The CDR3 nucleotides read TGTGCCAGCAGCTTACGGGACTACTTCCCTAGCGAGACCCAGTACTTC.

The chain joins TRBV15 to TRBJ2-1; D perhaps matches TRBD2 (7 bases). The germline gives CDR1 LNHNV, CDR2 YYDKDF (reference sequence). The CDR3 extends over 14 amino acids. Trimming removed 1 base from V and 12 bases from J, with 16 bases in between. This CDR3 is CATSRGGGGMGQFF. In DNA form, the CDR3 reads TGTGCCACCAGCAGAGGGGGGGGCGGGATGGGGCAGTTCTTC.

This clone was detected only a few times. This chain connects TRBV5-1 to TRBJ1-3, with D possibly TRBD1 on 5 matching bases. CDR1 and CDR2 from the germline V gene are SGHRS and YFSETQ. CDR3 size: 16 residues. V was cut by 4 bases and J by 0 bases, with 14 bases left in between. CDR3 loop: CASSAGTEFSGNTIYF. The CDR3 coding sequence is TGCGCCAGCAGCGCGGGGACGGAGTTCTCTGGAAACACCATATATTTT.

This chain uses TRBV18 with TRBJ1-3; D is possibly TRBD1 (6 bases). Germline loops: CDR1 KGHSH, CDR2 LQKENI. Deletions cut 4 bases from V and 4 bases from J, with 14 bases between. CDR3 length equals 15 residues. The DNA of the CDR3 is TGTGCCAGCTCACAACAGGGCTCGCCAGGAAACACCATATATTTT. Translating gives CASSQQGSPGNTIYF.